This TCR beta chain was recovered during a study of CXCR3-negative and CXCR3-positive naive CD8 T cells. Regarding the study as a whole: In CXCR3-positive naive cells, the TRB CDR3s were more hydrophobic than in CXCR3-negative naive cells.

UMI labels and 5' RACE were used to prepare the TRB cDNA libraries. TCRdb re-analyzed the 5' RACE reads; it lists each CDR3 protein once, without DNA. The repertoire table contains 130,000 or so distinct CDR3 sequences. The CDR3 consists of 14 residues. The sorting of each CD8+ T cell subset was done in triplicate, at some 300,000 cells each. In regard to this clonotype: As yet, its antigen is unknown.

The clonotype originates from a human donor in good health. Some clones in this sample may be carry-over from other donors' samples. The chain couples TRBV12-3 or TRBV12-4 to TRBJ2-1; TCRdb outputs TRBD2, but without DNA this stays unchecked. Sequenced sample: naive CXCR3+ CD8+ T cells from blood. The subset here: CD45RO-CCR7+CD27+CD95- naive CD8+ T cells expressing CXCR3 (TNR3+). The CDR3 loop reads CASSSGGSMGEQFF.